This T cell receptor beta chain was identified in a study of Graves' ophthalmopathy and Graves' hyperthyroidism. Researchers took RNA transcripts and amplified TCR beta CDR3 regions from them. Investigators did first-round RT-PCR with HTBI primers, then second-round multiplex PCR. TCRdb reprocessed the multiplex PCR reads with MiXCR, giving one entry per CDR3 protein. The sample includes hundreds of thousands of distinct CDR3 sequences, roughly a fifth of them seen just once. This clonotype appeared many times. The antigen remains unidentified. Thyroid ultrasound, orbital computed tomography, TRAb, serum thyroxine and clinical symptoms formed the basis of diagnosis. Germline lookup yields CDR1 GTSNPN and CDR2 SVGIG (reference sequence). V was cut by 2 bases and J by 4 bases, with 9 bases left in between. This CDR3 spans 13 amino acids. Study-level results: Sensitivity reached more than 70% and specificity about 73% when the model predicted ophthalmopathy progression.

The receptor was isolated from a woman aged 45-60 years with Graves' ophthalmopathy. The genes are TRBV30 and TRBJ1-5; the D is unclear. The sequencing sample was made of peripheral blood. The CDR3 region is CAWSPDANQPQHF. The CDR3, as DNA: TGTGCCTGGAGTCCCGACGCTAATCAGCCCCAGCATTTT.